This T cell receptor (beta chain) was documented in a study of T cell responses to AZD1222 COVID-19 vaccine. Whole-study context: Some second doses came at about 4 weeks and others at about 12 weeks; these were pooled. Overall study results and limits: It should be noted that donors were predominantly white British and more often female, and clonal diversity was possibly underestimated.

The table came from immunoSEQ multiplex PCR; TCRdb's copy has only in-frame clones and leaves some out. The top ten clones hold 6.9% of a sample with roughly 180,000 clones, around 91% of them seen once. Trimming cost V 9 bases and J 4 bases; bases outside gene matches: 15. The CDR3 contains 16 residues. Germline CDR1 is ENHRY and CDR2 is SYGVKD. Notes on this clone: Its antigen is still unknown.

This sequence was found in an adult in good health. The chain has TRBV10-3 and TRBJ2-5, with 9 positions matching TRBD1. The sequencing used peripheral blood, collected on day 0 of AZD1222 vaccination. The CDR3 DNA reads TGTGCCATACACCGGGACAGGGTTTCATGTAGAGAGACCCAGTACTTC. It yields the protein CAIHRDRVSCRETQYF.